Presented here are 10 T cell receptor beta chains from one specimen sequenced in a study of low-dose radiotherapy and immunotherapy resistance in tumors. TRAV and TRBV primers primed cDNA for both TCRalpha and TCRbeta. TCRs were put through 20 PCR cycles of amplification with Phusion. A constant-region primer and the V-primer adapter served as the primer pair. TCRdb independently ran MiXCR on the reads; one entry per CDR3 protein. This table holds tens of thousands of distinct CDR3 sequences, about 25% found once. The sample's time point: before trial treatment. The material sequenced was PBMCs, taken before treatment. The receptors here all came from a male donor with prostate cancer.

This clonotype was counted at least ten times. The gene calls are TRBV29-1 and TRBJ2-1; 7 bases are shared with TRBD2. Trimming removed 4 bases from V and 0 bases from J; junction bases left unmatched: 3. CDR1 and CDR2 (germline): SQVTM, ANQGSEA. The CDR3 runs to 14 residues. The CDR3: CSVVGGSSYNEQFF. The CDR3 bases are TGCAGCGTTGTCGGCGGGAGCTCCTACAATGAGCAGTTCTTC.

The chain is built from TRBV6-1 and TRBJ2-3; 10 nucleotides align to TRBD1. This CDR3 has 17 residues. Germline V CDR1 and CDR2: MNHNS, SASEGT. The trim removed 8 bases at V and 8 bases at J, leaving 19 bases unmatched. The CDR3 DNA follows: TGTGCCAGCTCTCAGGGAGGACAGGGGGTTTTTTGGGTTACGCAGTATTTT. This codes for CASSQGGQGVFWVTQYF.

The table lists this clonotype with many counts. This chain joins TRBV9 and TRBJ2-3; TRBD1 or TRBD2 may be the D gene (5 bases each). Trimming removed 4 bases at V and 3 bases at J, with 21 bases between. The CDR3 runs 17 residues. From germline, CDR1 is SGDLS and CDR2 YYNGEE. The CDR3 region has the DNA TGTGCCAGCAGCCTCCATACCGGGACGGAGAGGACAGATACGCAGTATTTT. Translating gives CASSLHTGTERTDTQYF. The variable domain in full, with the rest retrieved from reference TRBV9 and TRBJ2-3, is DSGVTQTPKHLITATGQRVTLRCSPRSGDLSVYWYQQSLDQGLQFLIQYYNGEERAKGNILERFSAQQFPDLHSELNLSSLELGDSALYFCASSLHTGTERTDTQYFGPGTRLTVL.

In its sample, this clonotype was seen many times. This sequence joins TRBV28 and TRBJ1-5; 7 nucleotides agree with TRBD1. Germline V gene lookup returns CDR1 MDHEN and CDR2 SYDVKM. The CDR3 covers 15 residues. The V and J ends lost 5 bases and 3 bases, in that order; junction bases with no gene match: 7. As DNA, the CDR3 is TGTGCCAGCAGTCCACAGGGGCCTGACAATCAGCCCCAGCATTTT. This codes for CASSPQGPDNQPQHF.

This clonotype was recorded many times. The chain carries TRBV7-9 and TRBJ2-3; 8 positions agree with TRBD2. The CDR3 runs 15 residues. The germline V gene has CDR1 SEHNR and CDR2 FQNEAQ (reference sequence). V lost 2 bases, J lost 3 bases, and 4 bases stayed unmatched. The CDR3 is CASSLPLAVTDTQYF. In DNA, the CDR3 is TGTGCCAGCAGCTTACCACTAGCGGTGACAGATACGCAGTATTTT.

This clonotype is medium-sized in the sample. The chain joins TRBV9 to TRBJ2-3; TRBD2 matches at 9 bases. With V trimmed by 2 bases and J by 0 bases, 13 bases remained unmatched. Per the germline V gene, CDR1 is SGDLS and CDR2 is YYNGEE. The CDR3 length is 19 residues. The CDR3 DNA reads TGTGCCAGCAGCGTGGGTCTAGCGGGAAAGCGAATCAGCACAGATACGCAGTATTTT. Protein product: CASSVGLAGKRISTDTQYF.

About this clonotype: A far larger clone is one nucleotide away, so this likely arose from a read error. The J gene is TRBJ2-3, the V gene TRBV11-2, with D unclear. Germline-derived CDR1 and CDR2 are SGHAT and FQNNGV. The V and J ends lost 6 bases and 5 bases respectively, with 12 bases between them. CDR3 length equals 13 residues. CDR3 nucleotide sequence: TGTGCCAGCAGACCCCCTGGCAGAGATACGCAGTATTTT. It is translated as CASRPPGRDTQYF.

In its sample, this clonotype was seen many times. CDR3 amino acids: CASSRDTANTGELFF. The CDR3 DNA sequence: TGTGCCAGCAGCCGGGACACCGCGAACACCGGGGAGCTGTTTTTT. This chain joins TRBV12-3 or TRBV12-4 and TRBJ2-2, with D possibly TRBD1 on 6 matching bases. Between the trimmed V and J ends, which lost 6 bases and 0 bases, there was a span of 11 bases. CDR3 length: 15 amino acids.

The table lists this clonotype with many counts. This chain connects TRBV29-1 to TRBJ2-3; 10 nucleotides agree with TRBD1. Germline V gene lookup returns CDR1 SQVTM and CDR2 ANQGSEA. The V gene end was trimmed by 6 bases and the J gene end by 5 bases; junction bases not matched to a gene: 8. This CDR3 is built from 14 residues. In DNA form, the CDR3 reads TGCAGCGTGGTGGGACAGGGGACGGTAGATACGCAGTATTTT. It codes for CSVVGQGTVDTQYF.

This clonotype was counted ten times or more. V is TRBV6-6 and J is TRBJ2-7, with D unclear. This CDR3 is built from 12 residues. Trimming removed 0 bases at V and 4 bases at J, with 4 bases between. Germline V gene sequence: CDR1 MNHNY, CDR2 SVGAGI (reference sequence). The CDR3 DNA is TGTGCCAGCAGTTACTCCGCGTACGAGCAGTACTTC. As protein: CASSYSAYEQYF.